This TCR beta chain was sequenced in a study of T cells in Graves' hyperthyroidism and ophthalmopathy (dated by TCRdb to the late 2010s). A note on the overall study: Peripheral blood samples were taken at initial diagnosis, before any treatment was given. Following sampling, methimazole starting at 30 mg daily was given to hyperthyroidism patients, and high-dose intravenous methylprednisolone was given to ophthalmopathy patients. The paper reports TCR Vbeta CDR3 sequencing of 130 to 150 peripheral blood samples: over 40 ophthalmopathy, roughly 80 hyperthyroidism and approximately 17 progressor patients. In six Graves' hyperthyroidism patients, the study also compared T-cell repertoires from thyroid tissue with T-cell repertoires from blood. Prospective prediction of ophthalmopathy was tested in an independent validation cohort consisting of roughly 20 hyperthyroidism patients and about 17 patients who later progressed to ophthalmopathy. The approximately 100 discovery patients were divided at random into training and test sets in a 7:3 ratio. A discovery cohort of about 95 patients, about 40 with Graves' ophthalmopathy and under 60 with stable Graves' hyperthyroidism, was used to find distinguishing TCR V-J signatures. Study-wide findings and limitations: A 13 V-J signature model separated ophthalmopathy from stable hyperthyroidism, with 87.88% sensitivity and 81% to 83% specificity in cross-validation and 80%/75% in testing. Sample size was not statistically predetermined, and blinding of investigators to group allocation was not performed. Most expanded thyroid clonotypes (frequency above 0.001) were also found in blood, which suggests that blood repertoires may mirror thyroid immune responses. During validation, the model predicted progression to ophthalmopathy a median of around 7 months ahead of onset, with just under 71% sensitivity and 72% to 80% specificity.

Note on this clonotype: What antigen it recognizes has not been identified. Nothing much larger sits one base from this clone, and base qualities are not available.

Stable Graves' hyperthyroidism was defined as the absence of progression to ophthalmopathy over 18 months of follow-up. The hyperthyroidism patients were between 18 and 65 years old and newly diagnosed, with a disease duration of less than 2 months. Any patient with an uncontrolled infection, another autoimmune disease, pregnancy or lactation was excluded. Clinical symptoms, serum thyroxine and TRAb, thyroid ultrasound, and orbital computed tomography formed the basis for the diagnoses. PBMCs were isolated from 7.5 to 10 ml of fresh peripheral blood by Ficoll-Paque density gradient centrifugation. Total RNA was extracted with Trizol reagent, and quality was checked on an Agilent 2100 Bioanalyzer. The TCR beta CDR3 regions were amplified from the RNA transcripts. For the first round of RT-PCR on the TCR CDR3, the HTBI primer set was used together with the Qiagen OneStep RT-PCR kit. The libraries were constructed in a second round of multiplex PCR and then size-selected and purified. The libraries were sequenced on an Illumina HiSeq2000 using paired-end 100 bp reads. The authors' pipeline ran thus. Raw data were processed with SOAPnuke, discarding reads with adapters, uncalled bases, mean Phred below 15, or no exact constant-primer or identifier match. COPE v1.2.5 was used to merge high-quality paired reads, and clonotypes were defined as unique nucleotide sequences. Clonotypes were aligned to IMGT TRBV, TRBD and TRBJ reference segments using MiTCR v1.1. The analysis was restricted to V-J combinations with a frequency above 0.0001, which together covered over 99% of the repertoires. The TCS score was defined as F50 (clonal expansion) divided by E x V (chaos), with BLOSUM62-based TCRdist calculated between CDR3 peptides within each V-J. Welch's t-statistics and random forest reduced roughly 500 V-J features to 10 to 15, which were used in a naive Bayes classifier (R e1071). In TCRdb, the public reads were trimmed at Q25 with fastp and aligned with MiXCR, with productive beta chains retained. Rows with one shared CDR3 protein collapse into an entry with the most common genes and DNA. The V and J calls were determined by TCRdb, not by the authors. The sample table lists hundreds of thousands of distinct CDR3 sequences, approximately 14% of them with a count of one. The ten largest clones capture roughly a tenth of the sample.

The material sequenced was blood. The TCR comes from a woman younger than 30 with Graves' hyperthyroidism.

The CDR3 amino acid sequence is: CASSPGSRGGRRGYTF. The DNA is TGTGCCAGCTCACCAGGGAGCAGGGGTGGCCGGAGGGGCTACACCTTC. The chain joins TRBV18 to TRBJ1-2, and perhaps TRBD1 as D gene, on 6 matching bases. CDR1 KGHSH and CDR2 LQKENI are derived from the germline V gene. CDR3 length: 16 amino acids, cysteine to phenylalanine. Only the CDR3 DNA is retained, 48 bases long and in frame from the first base. V is cut by 2 bases and J by 8 bases, and the space between the germline ends is 21 bases.